Listed here are 26 T cell receptor beta chains from one sample, sequenced in a study of response to subunit inactivated influenza vaccine (dated 2018 in TCRdb). The protocol used for the library was RT-PCR. Data came from an Illumina HiSeq 2500. TCRdb reprocessing: public reads trimmed at Q25 with fastp, clones called with MiXCR, in-frame beta chains kept. Duplicate CDR3 protein sequences are folded into a single record with the most common DNA and genes. The table for this sample lists around 850,000 distinct CDR3 sequences; 15% to 20% of them were counted only once. 9.5% to 13% of the sample belongs to the ten largest clones. Sequencing used PBMCs from blood, obtained roughly 5 days after vaccination. Source of these receptors: a man aged 50-59 years who received an inactivated influenza vaccine. Donor details come from another sample of the same person, matched by shared clones.

This clonotype has more than one count but fewer than ten. This chain links TRBV5-1 with TRBJ2-3, with D perhaps TRBD2 (6 bases). Trimming left V 4 bases short and J 1 base short, with 16 bases between. This CDR3 comprises 16 residues. From germline, CDR1 is SGHRS and CDR2 YFSETQ. CDR3 in amino acids: CASSQGTSSRTDTQYF. CDR3 DNA: TGCGCCAGCAGCCAAGGGACTTCTTCCCGCACAGATACGCAGTATTTT. The full variable domain, its missing parts supplied by reference TRBV5-1 and TRBJ2-3, is KAGVTQTPRYLIKTRGQQVTLSCSPISGHRSVSWYQQTPGQGLQFLFEYFSETQRNKGNFPGRFSGRQFSNSRSEMNVSTLELGDSALYLCASSQGTSSRTDTQYFGPGTRLTVL.

This clonotype was recorded at least ten times. The gene calls are TRBV20-1 and TRBJ2-3, with 9 bases aligning to TRBD2. The CDR3 sequence is 15 residues long. The V gene end was trimmed by 7 bases and the J gene end by 2 bases; junction bases not matched to a gene: 10. Germline V gives CDR1 DFQATT, CDR2 SNEGSKA (reference sequence). CDR3 amino acids: CSGLFLAGYTDTQYF. The DNA of the CDR3 is TGCAGTGGACTATTTCTAGCGGGATACACAGATACGCAGTATTTT.

As to this clonotype: A much larger clone is a single base away; this may be a read error. This chain joins TRBV7-3 and TRBJ2-1; 9 bases agree with TRBD1. The CDR3 runs to 18 residues. V was clipped by 5 bases and J by 2 bases; unmatched bases: 13. The germline V gene has CDR1 SGHTA and CDR2 FQGTGA. Here the CDR3 DNA reads TGTGCCAGCAGCCTCGACAGGGGGTCCCTTGGCACCTACAATGAGCAGTTCTTC. Amino acid sequence: CASSLDRGSLGTYNEQFF.

This clonotype was recorded many times. V gene TRBV4-3 combines with J gene TRBJ2-7, with 10 bases that match TRBD2. J lost 0 bases, V lost 3 bases, and 2 bases had no gene match. CDR1 is LGHNA and CDR2 is YSLEER in the germline V gene. CDR3 size: 15 residues. The CDR3 sequence: CASSQVAGGSYEQYF. As DNA, the CDR3 is TGCGCCAGCAGCCAGGTAGCGGGAGGCTCCTACGAGCAGTACTTC.

The rearrangement links TRBV20-1 to TRBJ2-7, with TRBD2 identical over 13 bases. Germline V lookup: CDR1 DFQATT, CDR2 SNEGSKA (reference sequence). The CDR3 is made up of 16 amino acids. Germline trimming cut 3 bases from V and 0 bases from J; bases unmatched to any gene: 5. The CDR3 here is CSASPRTSGSSYEQYF. The CDR3 nucleotides are TGCAGTGCTAGCCCCCGGACTAGCGGGAGCTCCTACGAGCAGTACTTC.

The J gene is TRBJ1-1, the V gene TRBV28, with D hard to call. The CDR3 is 12 amino acids. Germline V gene data show CDR1 as MDHEN and CDR2 as SYDVKM. V was pared by 2 bases and J by 3 bases, with 4 bases between. The CDR3 loop reads CASSLIYTEAFF. The CDR3 bases are TGTGCCAGCAGTTTAATATACACTGAAGCTTTCTTT.

The V gene is TRBV4-1, the J gene TRBJ2-3; 13 bases fit TRBD2. The germline CDR1 and CDR2 sequences are MGHRA and YSYEKL. The CDR3 sequence is 16 residues long. Unmatched junction bases numbered 3, after V lost 5 bases and J lost 1 base. CDR3 sequence (DNA): TGCGCCAGCAGCGACGGACTAGCGGGGGGCACAGATACGCAGTATTTT. This codes for CASSDGLAGGTDTQYF.

In this sample, this clonotype turned up a few times. The chain combines TRBV7-9 with TRBJ2-5; TRBD2 is a possible D gene (6 bases). V lost 5 bases to trimming and J lost 5 bases, with 18 bases between them. Germline V gene lookup returns CDR1 SEHNR and CDR2 FQNEAQ (reference sequence). This CDR3 is built from 15 residues. Written as DNA, the CDR3 is TGTGCCAGCAGCCAAAGACTAGGGAGTGGGGAGACCCAGTACTTC. As protein: CASSQRLGSGETQYF.

The sample holds a few counts of this clonotype. The chain recombines TRBV14 with TRBJ2-2, with D possibly TRBD2 on 6 matching bases. Per the germline V gene, CDR1 is SGHDN and CDR2 is FVKESK. This CDR3 has 15 residues. Trimming took off 4 bases at V and 6 bases at J, with 15 bases between the two ends. CDR3 residues: CASSPGRSGPGELFF. The CDR3 DNA reads as TGTGCCAGCAGCCCTGGACGAAGCGGGCCCGGGGAGCTGTTTTTT.

This clonotype has a handful of counts. The chain employs TRBV9 and TRBJ1-2; 9 nucleotides align to TRBD1. With V trimmed by 5 bases and J by 3 bases, 8 bases remained unmatched. The CDR3 covers 15 residues. Germline V gene lookup returns CDR1 SGDLS and CDR2 YYNGEE. For the CDR3, the DNA is TGTGCCAGCAGTCCTACAGGGGGCTACGACTATGGCTACACCTTC. Translation gives CASSPTGGYDYGYTF.

This clonotype came up a few times. The chain has TRBV15 and TRBJ1-2, with TRBD1 matching over 7 bases. CDR3 length: 15 amino acids. From germline, CDR1 is LNHNV and CDR2 YYDKDF (reference sequence). V dropped 0 bases and J dropped 11; count of bases not matched to a gene: 12. CDR3 sequence reads: CATSRDRGTVRRYTF. In DNA form, the CDR3 reads TGTGCCACCAGCAGAGATAGGGGGACAGTCCGGAGATACACCTTC.

This clonotype was seen a few times. The CDR3 coding sequence is TGTGCCAGCAGTGAAGCGGGGGGAGGGACCGCGGCGGATGAGCAGTTCTTC. Residues: CASSEAGGGTAADEQFF. The chain employs TRBV2 and TRBJ2-1, with 7 positions matching TRBD2. This CDR3 region has 17 residues. Losses at the gene ends were 0 bases for V and 8 bases for J; bases not matched to a gene: 13. Germline V gene data show CDR1 as SNHLY and CDR2 as FYNNEI.

At least ten counts were recorded for this clonotype. The chain has TRBV20-1 and TRBJ2-1, with D uncertain. Germline CDR1 is DFQATT and CDR2 is SNEGSKA (reference sequence). CDR3 length: 10 amino acids. V was clipped by 3 bases and J by 6 bases, with 3 bases between them. CDR3 DNA sequence: TGCAGTGCTAGTCCCAATGAGCAGTTCTTC. It is translated as CSASPNEQFF.

This sequence joins TRBV7-9 and TRBJ2-1; D tentatively fits TRBD1 or TRBD2 (6 bases each). The germline V gene has CDR1 SEHNR and CDR2 FQNEAQ (reference sequence). The CDR3 totals 16 residues. Trimming took 5 bases from V and 2 from J, leaving 16 bases between them. The CDR3 DNA sequence: TGTGCCAGCAGCCCCCCGGGGGCCAGTCCCTACAATGAGCAGTTCTTC. As protein: CASSPPGASPYNEQFF.

The rearrangement links TRBV6-5 to TRBJ2-5; D tentatively fits TRBD1 or TRBD2 (5 bases each). There are 15 residues in the CDR3. Between the trimmed V and J ends, which lost 0 bases and 6 bases, there was a span of 14 bases. CDR1 is MNHEY and CDR2 is SVGAGI in the germline V gene. Here the CDR3 reads CASSYSRELGKTQYF. The CDR3 DNA follows: TGTGCCAGCAGTTACTCCAGGGAACTCGGGAAGACCCAGTACTTC.

This clonotype has a handful of counts. The rearrangement uses TRBV9 and TRBJ1-2; TRBD1 matches at 7 bases. The CDR3 is made up of 16 amino acids. With 4 bases clipped from V and 2 bases from J, the junction kept 11 bases outside the gene matches. Per the germline V gene, CDR1 is SGDLS and CDR2 is YYNGEE. The CDR3 protein is CASSPTGSLSNYGYTF. DNA of the CDR3: TGTGCCAGCAGCCCGACAGGGAGCCTTTCCAACTATGGCTACACCTTC.

This clonotype was found a few times. In DNA, the CDR3 is TGTGCCAGCAGTTTTTTAGGACGGGGGGGAGAGACCCAGTACTTC. It specifies CASSFLGRGGETQYF. The rearrangement uses TRBV12-3 or TRBV12-4 and TRBJ2-5; the match to TRBD2 covers 8 bases. CDR3 size: 15 residues. Trimming took 3 bases from V and 4 from J; bases not matched to a gene: 7.

This clonotype was picked up many times. The gene calls are TRBV12-3 or TRBV12-4 and TRBJ2-1; no clear D. Trimming pared 2 bases from V and 7 bases from J, leaving 6 bases between. This CDR3 is 12 amino acids long. The CDR3 DNA reads as TGTGCCAGCAGTTTAAGAGTGAATGAGCAGTTCTTC. It is translated as CASSLRVNEQFF.

This clonotype was picked up many times. CDR3 in amino acids: CASSYSGVGTEAFF. The CDR3, as DNA: TGTGCCAGCAGTTACTCGGGGGTCGGGACTGAAGCTTTCTTT. The rearrangement uses TRBV6-5 and TRBJ1-1, with TRBD1 as a possible D gene (5 bases). The CDR3 totals 14 residues. In germline, CDR1 is MNHEY, CDR2 SVGAGI. Trimming removed 0 bases at V and 5 bases at J, with 10 bases between.

There are many counts of this clonotype. The chain recombines TRBV6-5 with TRBJ1-3; D gene ambiguous. V lost 0 bases to trimming and J lost 2 bases, with 14 bases between them. The CDR3 runs 17 residues. Germline loops: CDR1 MNHEY, CDR2 SVGAGI. CDR3 sequence: CASSYSTAPGPGNTIYF. The CDR3 DNA reads as TGTGCCAGCAGTTACTCAACAGCCCCGGGTCCTGGAAACACCATATATTTT.

The sample holds a few counts of this clonotype. This chain connects TRBV6-5 to TRBJ1-4; TRBD1 matches at 8 bases. The V segment lost 2 bases and the J segment 4 bases; nucleotides outside the gene matches: 6. The germline V gene has CDR1 MNHEY and CDR2 SVGAGI. CDR3 length: 16 amino acids. The DNA for the CDR3 is TGTGCCAGCAGTTACCGGCCAGGGGGCCATAATGAAAAACTGTTTTTT. Amino acid sequence: CASSYRPGGHNEKLFF.

This clonotype was detected many times. The V gene is TRBV20-1, the J gene TRBJ2-7; D ambiguous. The CDR3 is made up of 13 amino acids. Germline CDR1 DFQATT, CDR2 SNEGSKA (reference sequence). Trimming pared 0 bases from V and 2 bases from J, leaving 8 bases between. Written as DNA, the CDR3 is TGCAGTGCTAGAGATTTGAGAACCTACGAGCAGTACTTC. This sequence encodes CSARDLRTYEQYF.

This clonotype was seen more than once but under ten times. This rearrangement joins TRBV4-1 to TRBJ2-2; TRBD1 might be the D (6 bases). The V gene's germline CDR1 is MGHRA and CDR2 YSYEKL. The CDR3 loop spans 20 amino acids. V gave up 0 bases and J gave up 0 bases, with 20 bases separating them. CDR3 region: CASSQDLVGTTGANTGELFF. DNA of the CDR3: TGCGCCAGCAGCCAAGATTTGGTTGGGACAACTGGTGCGAACACCGGGGAGCTGTTTTTT.

The chain is built from TRBV12-3 or TRBV12-4 and TRBJ2-7, with a possible D match to TRBD2 (5 bases). The CDR3 loop spans 15 amino acids. V lost 2 bases and J lost 0, with 11 bases in between. CDR3 region: CASSLSGMSSYEQYF. CDR3 bases: TGTGCCAGCAGTTTAAGCGGAATGAGCTCCTACGAGCAGTACTTC.

This chain links TRBV29-1 with TRBJ2-3, with 8 positions matching TRBD2. The CDR3 contains 14 residues. Germline CDR1 reads SQVTM; CDR2 reads ANQGSEA. The V gene end was trimmed by 5 bases and the J gene end by 5 bases; junction bases not matched to a gene: 9. The CDR3 here is CSVRPGGPGDTQYF. CDR3 in DNA: TGCAGCGTTCGTCCGGGGGGGCCCGGAGATACGCAGTATTTT.

This chain connects TRBV28 to TRBJ2-2, with 7 nucleotides matching TRBD1. With 10 bases clipped from V and 1 base from J, the junction kept 12 bases outside the gene matches. The CDR3 contains 16 residues. CDR1 and CDR2 from the germline V gene are MDHEN and SYDVKM. The CDR3 sequence: CATYPPTGQNTGELFF. CDR3 coding DNA: TGTGCCACCTACCCGCCGACAGGGCAGAACACCGGGGAGCTGTTTTTT.